This T cell receptor beta chain was observed in a study of long-term antiretroviral therapy in people with HIV. Germline loops: CDR1 MDHEN, CDR2 SYDVKM. The CDR3 runs to 13 residues. V was pared by 6 bases and J by 5 bases, with 12 bases between. Researchers ran immunoSEQ v3.0 at survey level. Assay used: immunoSEQ multiplex PCR; TCRdb lists only in-frame clones, some missing. Among 7,000 to 9,500 clones, about 80% were seen once, and the ten largest hold 16%. Samples held about 0.9-10 million cryopreserved PBMC, and DNA extraction followed. The V and J genes are TRBV28 and TRBJ2-3, with D tentatively TRBD2 (5 bases). Sequencing was performed on unsorted PBMCs, taken 0.1 years after starting antiretroviral therapy. The sequence came from a middle-aged man with HIV. CDR3 residues: CASSRPGVDTQYF. The CDR3 region has the DNA TGTGCCAGCAGCCGACCCGGGGTAGATACGCAGTATTTT.